This TCR beta chain came from a study of blood T cell repertoires in COVID-19. Overall study: Material from acute and convalescent COVID-19 was sourced from the United States, Italy and Spain. The analysed material was cDNA or gDNA that came from T cells, B-cell-depleted T cells, or PBMCs.

Between the trimmed V and J ends, which lost 4 bases and 0 bases, there was a span of 13 bases. This CDR3 spans 16 amino acids. Germline lookup yields CDR1 MDHEN and CDR2 SYDVKM. In the study's own analysis: Nucleated cell counts were estimated from reference gene primer amplification. TCRdb's table, derived via immunoSEQ multiplex PCR, lists solely in-frame clones and lacks some. V, J and clone size are those of that table, while D and trimming were read from the DNA. The repertoire holds roughly 62,000 clones, with 85% to 90% as singletons. This clonotype was sampled from a man between 65 and 85 years old with acute or convalescent COVID-19. The specimen sequenced was peripheral blood. This rearrangement joins TRBV28 to TRBJ1-3, with D perhaps TRBD1 (5 bases). The CDR3 region is CASSSTAFDSGNTIYF. DNA for the CDR3: TGTGCCAGCAGTTCGACAGCCTTCGACTCTGGAAACACCATATATTTT.